This entry concerns a single T cell receptor (beta chain). Its antigen is currently unknown. Sequencing of cultured CD4+ T cell DNA used the Oncomine TCR Beta short-read assay. Each CDR3 protein gets one entry after TCRdb re-called the PCR reads with MiXCR. The sample includes just under 20,000 distinct CDR3 sequences, 35% to 50% of them seen just once. With V trimmed by 0 bases and J by 8 bases, 8 bases remained unmatched. This CDR3 region has 17 residues. Germline lookup yields CDR1 SGHTA and CDR2 FQGNSA. This sample is drawn from a study of vaccination and CD4 T cells after COVID-19. Treatment noted: approximately 9-day PBMC culture with coronavirus spike peptide pools or control peptides (ViraFEST assay).

Sequencing was performed on CD4+ T cells from blood, cultured in vitro, taken after SARS-CoV-2 vaccination. This clonotype was obtained from a human donor who had recovered from COVID-19. The chain has TRBV7-2 and TRBJ2-1; 12 bases match TRBD2. DNA of the CDR3: TGTGCCAGCAGCTTAGCTCTAGCGGGAGGGGCCCGGGATGAGCAGTTCTTC. This codes for CASSLALAGGARDEQFF.